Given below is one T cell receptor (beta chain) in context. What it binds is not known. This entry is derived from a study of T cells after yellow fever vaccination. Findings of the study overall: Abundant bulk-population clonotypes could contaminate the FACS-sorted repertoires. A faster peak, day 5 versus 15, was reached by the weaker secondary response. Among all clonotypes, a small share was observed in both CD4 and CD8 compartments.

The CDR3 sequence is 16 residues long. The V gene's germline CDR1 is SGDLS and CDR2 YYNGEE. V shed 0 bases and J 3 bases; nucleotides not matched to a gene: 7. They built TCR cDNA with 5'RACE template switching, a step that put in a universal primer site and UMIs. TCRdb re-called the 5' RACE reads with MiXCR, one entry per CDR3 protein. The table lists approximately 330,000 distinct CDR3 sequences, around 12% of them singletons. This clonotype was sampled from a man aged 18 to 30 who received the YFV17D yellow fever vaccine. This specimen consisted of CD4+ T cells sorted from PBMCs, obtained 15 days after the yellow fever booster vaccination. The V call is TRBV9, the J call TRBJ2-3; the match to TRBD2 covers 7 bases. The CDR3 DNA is TGTGCCAGCAGCGTAGGGAGCGGGGCGACGACAGATACGCAGTATTTT. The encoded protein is CASSVGSGATTDTQYF.